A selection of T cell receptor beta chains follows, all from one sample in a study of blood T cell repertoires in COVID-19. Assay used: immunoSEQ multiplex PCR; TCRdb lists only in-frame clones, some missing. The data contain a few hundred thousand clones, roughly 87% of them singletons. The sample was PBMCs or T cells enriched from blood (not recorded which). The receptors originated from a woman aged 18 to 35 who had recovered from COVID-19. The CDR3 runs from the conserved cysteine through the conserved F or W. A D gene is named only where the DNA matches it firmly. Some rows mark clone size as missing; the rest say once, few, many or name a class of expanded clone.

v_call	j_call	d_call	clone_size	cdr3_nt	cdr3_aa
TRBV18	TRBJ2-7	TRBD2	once	TGTGCCAGCTCACCAAAGGGACTAGCGGGAGTATACGAGCAGTACTTC	CASSPKGLAGVYEQYF
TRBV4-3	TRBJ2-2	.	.	TGCGCCAGCAGCCAAGATCACAACGCCGGGGAGCTGTTTTTT	CASSQDHNAGELFF
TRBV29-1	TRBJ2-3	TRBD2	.	TGCAGCGTCACCGTTGGGGGGGGGACAGATACGCAGTATTTT	CSVTVGGGTDTQYF
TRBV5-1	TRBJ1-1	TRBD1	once	TGCGCCAGCAGCACCGGGGACAGGGGGAACTCTGAAGCTTTCTTT	CASSTGDRGNSEAFF
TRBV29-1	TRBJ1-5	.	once	TGCAGCGTACGGTCGGAGGGCAATCAGCCCCAGCATTTT	CSVRSEGNQPQHF
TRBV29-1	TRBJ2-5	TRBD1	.	TGCAGCGTCGGCAACAGGGGGCTAGTGAGGGAGACCCAGTACTTC	CSVGNRGLVRETQYF
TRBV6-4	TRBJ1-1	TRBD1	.	TGTGCCAGCAGTGACCCTCCTCCCCGGGACAGGGGGCTTTGCACTGAAGCTTTCTTT	CASSDPPPRDRGLCTEAFF
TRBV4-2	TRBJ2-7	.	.	TGTGCCAGCAGCCAAGATGGCGGAGGGTATGAGGAGTCCCACGAGCAGTACTTC	CASSQDGGGYEESHEQYF
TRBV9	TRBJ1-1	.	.	TGTGCCAGCAGCACACAGGGTCTAAGTACTGAAGCTTTCTTT	CASSTQGLSTEAFF
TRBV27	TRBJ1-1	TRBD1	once	TGTGCCAGCAGTCATCGACAGGGGGCTCAGAACACTGAAGCTTTCTTT	CASSHRQGAQNTEAFF
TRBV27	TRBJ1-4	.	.	TGTGCCAGCAGTACTCACCGGGATCCGGATGAAAAACTGTTTTTT	CASSTHRDPDEKLFF
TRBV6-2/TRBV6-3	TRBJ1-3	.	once	TGTGCCAGCAGCATTCCCGAGGGATACTCTGGAAACACCATATATTTT	CASSIPEGYSGNTIYF
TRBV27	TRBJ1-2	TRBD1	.	TGTGCCAGCAGCTCCGGGACAGGGGTACTCGTTTACACCTTC	CASSSGTGVLVYTF
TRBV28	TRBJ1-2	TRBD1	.	TGTGCCAGCAGCCTCAGGGGACAGGGGGAAACTAACTATGGCTACACCTTC	CASSLRGQGETNYGYTF
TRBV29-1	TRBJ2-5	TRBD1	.	TGCAGCGTGCAGACAGGGGGCGAAGAGACCCAGTACTTC	CSVQTGGEETQYF
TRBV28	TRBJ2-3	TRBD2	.	TGTGCCAGCAGTATAGCGGGGGGGAGGGCAGATACGCAGTATTTT	CASSIAGGRADTQYF
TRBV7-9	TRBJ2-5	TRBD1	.	TGTGCCAGCAGCTTAGGGTTCGACAGGGGGAAGACCCAGTACTTC	CASSLGFDRGKTQYF
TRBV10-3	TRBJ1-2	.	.	TGTGCCATCAGGGGGGACACCTATGGCTACACCTTC	CAIRGDTYGYTF
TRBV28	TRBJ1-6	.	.	TGTGCCAGCCCCGAGCGGCCAAACGTCGATTCACCCCTCCACTTT	CASPERPNVDSPLHF
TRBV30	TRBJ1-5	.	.	TGTGCCTGGAAACGTGCACAGGGAGTCGAGCCCCAGCATTTT	CAWKRAQGVEPQHF
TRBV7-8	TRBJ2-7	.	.	TGTGCCAGCAGCCCCGCCCCTGCCGGGACATCAAGCTACGAGCAGTACTTC	CASSPAPAGTSSYEQYF
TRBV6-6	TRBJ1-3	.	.	TGTGCCAGCAGTCAGCTTGGGGCGGGGAGCGGAAACACCATATATTTT	CASSQLGAGSGNTIYF
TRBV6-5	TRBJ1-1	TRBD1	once	TGTGCCAGCAGAGCTGGACAGGGGGTCACTGAAGCTTTCTTT	CASRAGQGVTEAFF
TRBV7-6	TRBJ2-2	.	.	TGTGCCAGCAGCTCGACCCCGGGGAACGCGAACACCGGGGAGCTGTTTTTT	CASSSTPGNANTGELFF
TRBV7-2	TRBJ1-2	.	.	TGTGCCAGCAGCGCCGGGAGAGAGGGCTACACCTTC	CASSAGREGYTF
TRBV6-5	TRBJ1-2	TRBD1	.	TGTGCCAGCAGTTCCCGGGACAGGGGGCTCTATGGCTACACCTTC	CASSSRDRGLYGYTF
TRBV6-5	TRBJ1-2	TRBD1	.	TGTGCCAGCAGTTACACAGGGGGCGGGCTTGATAGTGGCTACACCTTC	CASSYTGGGLDSGYTF
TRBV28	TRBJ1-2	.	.	TGTGCCAGCAGTTCGCAGGGGCGGAGCTATGGCTACACCTTC	CASSSQGRSYGYTF
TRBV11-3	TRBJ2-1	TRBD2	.	TGTGCCAGCAGCTCCGGGGGGAGCTCCTACAATGAGCAGTTCTTC	CASSSGGSSYNEQFF
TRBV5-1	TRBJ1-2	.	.	TGCGCCAGCAGCTTTACACCGCCTAACTATGGCTACACCTTC	CASSFTPPNYGYTF
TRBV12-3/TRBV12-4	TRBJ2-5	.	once	TGTGCCAGCAGTTTACTGGCGGCCGGGGCCCAGTACTTC	CASSLLAAGAQYF
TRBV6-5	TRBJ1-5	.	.	TGTGCCAGCAGCAGGGGAGTTTCGGGCAATCAGCCCCAGCATTTT	CASSRGVSGNQPQHF
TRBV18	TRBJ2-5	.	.	TGTGCCAGCTCACCACTATCACAGCAAGAGACCCAGTACTTC	CASSPLSQQETQYF
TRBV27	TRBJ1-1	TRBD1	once	TGTGCCAGCAGTTTACGGACAGGGGTCAGCACTGAAGCTTTCTTT	CASSLRTGVSTEAFF
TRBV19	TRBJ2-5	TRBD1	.	TGTGCCAGTAGGCCACAGGGGGCGAGGGAGACCCAGTACTTC	CASRPQGARETQYF
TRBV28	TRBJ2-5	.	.	TGTGCCAGCAGTCCCCCAGACTTAGAGACCCAGTACTTC	CASSPPDLETQYF
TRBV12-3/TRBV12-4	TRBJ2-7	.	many	TGTGCCAGCAGTTTCGAGGGCTACGAGCAGTACTTC	CASSFEGYEQYF
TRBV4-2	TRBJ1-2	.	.	TGTGCCAGCAGCCAAGAGGCAGGAACAAACTATGGCTACACCTTC	CASSQEAGTNYGYTF
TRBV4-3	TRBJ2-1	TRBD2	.	TGCGCCAGCAGCCAAGGCGGGGGGTCCTACAATGAGCAGTTCTTC	CASSQGGGSYNEQFF
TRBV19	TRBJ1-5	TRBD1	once	TGTGCCAGTAGTTCGGTCAGGGGGTCTCAACCTAATCAGCCCCAGCATTTT	CASSSVRGSQPNQPQHF
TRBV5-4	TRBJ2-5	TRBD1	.	TGTGCCAGCAGCTTGAAGCAGACAGGGGAAGAGACCCAGTACTTC	CASSLKQTGEETQYF
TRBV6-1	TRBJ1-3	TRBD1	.	TGTGCCAGCAGTGATGTGGGACAGGGGGGACCTGGAAACACCATATATTTT	CASSDVGQGGPGNTIYF
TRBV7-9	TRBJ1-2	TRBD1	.	TGTGCCAGCAGCTTAGCGGACAGGGGATCGGATGGCTACACCTTC	CASSLADRGSDGYTF
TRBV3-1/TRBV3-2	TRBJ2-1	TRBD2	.	TGTGCCAGCAGCCTACGACTAGCGGGGGGGCGTGAGCAGTTCTTC	CASSLRLAGGREQFF
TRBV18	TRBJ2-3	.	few	TGTGCCAGCTCCACCGAGGGACTCACAGATACGCAGTATTTT	CASSTEGLTDTQYF
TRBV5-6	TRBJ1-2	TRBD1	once	TGTGCCAGCAGCTACTGGGACAGGGCGGGCTATGGCTACACCTTC	CASSYWDRAGYGYTF
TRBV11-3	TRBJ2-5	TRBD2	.	TGTGCCAGCAGCCCTGCCCCTAGCGGGGGAGGTCCTGGGACCCAGTACTTC	CASSPAPSGGGPGTQYF
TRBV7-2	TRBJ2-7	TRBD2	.	TGTGCCAGCAGGCTAGCGGGGGGGCCCTACGAGCAGTACTTC	CASRLAGGPYEQYF
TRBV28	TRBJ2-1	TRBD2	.	TGTGCCGGCTCCACGGGGGGATCAGCGAATGAGCAGTTCTTC	CAGSTGGSANEQFF
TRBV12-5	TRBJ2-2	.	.	TGTGCTAGTGGTTTGGAAACAGCCGTCACCGGGGAGCTGTTTTTT	CASGLETAVTGELFF
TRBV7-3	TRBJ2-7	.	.	TGTGCCAGCAGCCCCCGAGACAGCTCCTACGAGCAGTACTTC	CASSPRDSSYEQYF
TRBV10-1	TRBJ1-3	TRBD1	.	TGCGCCAGCAGTACGGGACAGGGCGTTTTCGAAAACACCATATATTTT	CASSTGQGVFENTIYF